This TCR beta chain was recorded in a study of T-cell reconstitution after alpha-beta-depleted transplantation in children. TCRbeta library construction was performed incorporating unique molecular identifiers. TCRdb passed the PCR reads through MiXCR, listing each CDR3 protein once. The sample records hundreds of thousands of distinct CDR3 sequences, roughly 14% being singletons. V shed 1 base, J shed 1 base, and the junction held 1 base outside the gene matches. There are 17 residues in the CDR3. The V gene's germline CDR1 is MGHRA and CDR2 YSYEKL. Broader study findings: After transplant, high TCRbeta diversity at day 60 in some patients arose from surviving recipient T cells and thymic progenitors. Roughly two months post-transplant, alpha-beta T cells reportedly originated from several hundred graft clones that had expanded.

This clonotype was counted many times. Its antigen remains unidentified. This sequence was found in a girl aged 2 to 10 with congenital amegakaryocytic thrombocytopenia, due to receive a stem cell transplant. This chain links TRBV4-1 with TRBJ2-5; TRBD2 matches at 15 bases. Sequencing used PBMCs, obtained before TCRalphabeta/CD19-depleted stem cell transplant. The CDR3 DNA reads as TGCGCCAGCAGCCAAGGGACTAGCGGGAGGGCCCAAGAGACCCAGTACTTC. It is translated as CASSQGTSGRAQETQYF.